The 8 T cell receptor beta chains reported below all come from one sample, sequenced in a study of Tregs in tolerant kidney transplant recipients (dated by TCRdb to the late 2010s). Libraries were built with the immunoSEQ multiplex PCR assay. TCRdb holds this immuneACCESS table with in-frame rearrangements only. Some clones are missing; in checked studies, unresolved V genes explain under half, and the rest has no known cause. The table kept for this sample lists about 48,000 clones. The ten top clones hold 0.85% of the sample. In light of the paper, this sample's time point label describes: blood sample drawn before combined kidney and bone marrow transplant. The sample in question was CD4+ T cells from blood, obtained before the transplant. Receptors were obtained from a human donor who received a combined kidney and bone marrow transplant.

The CDR3 loop is CASSQGQGTTYEQYF. The DNA read from the CDR3 is TGTGCCAGCAGCCAGGGACAGGGGACGACCTACGAG. The V gene is TRBV7-2, the J gene TRBJ2-7, with 10 nucleotides matching TRBD1. From the germline J gene comes the end of the CDR3, since the read stops 3 residues before it. This CDR3 region has 15 residues. Germline values: CDR1 SGHTA, CDR2 FQGNSA. J gave up 2 bases and V 5 bases, and 6 bases lay outside the gene matches.

Turning to this clone: The read is 3 residues too short to cover the CDR3 end, so that end is filled in from the germline J gene. This chain connects TRBV20-1 to TRBJ2-5, with a possible D match to TRBD1 (5 bases). Trimming removed 6 bases from V and 5 bases from J, with 13 bases in between. Germline assignment: CDR1 DFQATT and CDR2 SNEGSKA (reference sequence). CDR3 length: 12 amino acids. Incomplete CDR3 DNA: TGCAGTGCCTGGGGCCTGGTGGAGACC. Its translation: CSAWGLVET. The complete CDR3 protein is CSAWGLVETQYF.

CDR3 region: CAWSQGKSGANVLTF. The covered CDR3 bases are TGTGCCTGGAGTCAGGGGAAATCTGGGGCCAACGTC. This chain connects TRBV30 to TRBJ2-6; tentatively, D is TRBD1 (6 bases). Read sequence stops 3 residues before the CDR3 end, and the germline J gene provides the missing end. In germline, CDR1 is GTSNPN, CDR2 SVGIG (reference sequence). Between the trimmed V and J ends, which lost 2 bases and 1 base, there was a span of 9 bases. The CDR3 length is 15 residues.

On this clone: The read is 3 residues too short to cover the CDR3 end, so that end is filled in from the germline J gene. The rearrangement links TRBV7-6 to TRBJ2-1, with D tentatively TRBD2 (6 bases). Germline CDR1 and CDR2: SGHVS and FNYEAQ. The V end lost 6 bases, the J end lost 3 bases, and 18 bases lay between the germline ends. This CDR3 spans 16 amino acids. The CDR3 DNA, read in part, is TGTGCCAGCAGACCGTCCGGGGGAGGAATCTACAATGAG. Protein product: CASRPSGGGIYNE. The full CDR3 sequence reads CASRPSGGGIYNEQFF.

As for this clone: The CDR3 end is not reached by the read, which stops 3 residues before it; the germline J gene fills it in. The rearrangement links TRBV11-3 to TRBJ1-3; D not resolved. Germline loops: CDR1 SGHNT, CDR2 YENEEA. V dropped 4 bases and J dropped 2 bases, with 3 bases sitting between them. The CDR3 length is 12 residues. Partial CDR3 DNA: TGTGCCAGCAGCTACACTGGAAACACC. This gives the protein CASSYTGNT. The full CDR3 reads CASSYTGNTIYF.

As to this clone: With the read ending 3 residues before the CDR3 end, the germline J gene is used to fill in that end. The rearrangement joins TRBV2 to TRBJ2-2, with TRBD1 matching 9 bases. Unmatched junction bases numbered 7, after V lost 6 bases and J lost 5 bases. Germline lookup yields CDR1 SNHLY and CDR2 FYNNEI. The CDR3 contains 15 residues. CDR3 protein: CASSGQGFYTGELFF. CDR3 bases read: TGTGCCAGCAGCGGACAGGGGTTTTATACCGGGGAG.

In regard to this clone: The read gets to within 3 residues of the CDR3 end, and the germline J gene fills in the rest. This chain connects TRBV7-2 to TRBJ1-6; the D gene is possibly TRBD1 (6 bases). The ends were cut back, 6 bases at V and 9 bases at J, with 15 bases in the middle. CDR1 and CDR2 from the germline V gene are SGHTA and FQGNSA. The CDR3 spans 14 residues. The CDR3 bases that were read are TGTGCCAGCAGTCCACAGGGTGCCTCTTCACCC. Translated, it gives CASSPQGASSP. The complete CDR3 protein is CASSPQGASSPLHF.

In the case of this clone: The read ends 3 residues shy of where the CDR3 ends; the end is completed using the germline J gene. This chain connects TRBV7-9 to TRBJ1-5, with a possible D match to TRBD1 (5 bases). With 5 bases removed from V and 3 bases from J, the gap between germline ends came to 11 bases. The CDR3 contains 14 residues. Germline V CDR1 and CDR2: SEHNR, FQNEAQ (reference sequence). The CDR3 bases that were read are TGTGCCAGCAGCCCCGCCAGGGCCAATCAGCCC. Amino acids: CASSPARANQP. The full CDR3 reads CASSPARANQPQHF.